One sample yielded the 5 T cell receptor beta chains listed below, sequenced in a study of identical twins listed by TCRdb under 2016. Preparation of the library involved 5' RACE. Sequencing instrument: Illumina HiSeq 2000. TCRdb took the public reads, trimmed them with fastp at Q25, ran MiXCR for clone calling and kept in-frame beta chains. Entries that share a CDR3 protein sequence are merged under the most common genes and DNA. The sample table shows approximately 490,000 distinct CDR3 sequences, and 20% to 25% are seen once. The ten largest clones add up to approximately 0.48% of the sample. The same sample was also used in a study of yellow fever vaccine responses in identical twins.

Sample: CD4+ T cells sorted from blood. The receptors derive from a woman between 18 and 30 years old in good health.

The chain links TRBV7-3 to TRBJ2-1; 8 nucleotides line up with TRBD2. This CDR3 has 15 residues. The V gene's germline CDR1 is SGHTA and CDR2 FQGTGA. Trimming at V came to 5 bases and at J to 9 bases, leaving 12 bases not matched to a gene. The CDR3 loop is CASSQTSGLGGEQFF. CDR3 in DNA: TGTGCCAGCAGCCAAACTAGCGGTTTGGGTGGTGAGCAGTTCTTC.

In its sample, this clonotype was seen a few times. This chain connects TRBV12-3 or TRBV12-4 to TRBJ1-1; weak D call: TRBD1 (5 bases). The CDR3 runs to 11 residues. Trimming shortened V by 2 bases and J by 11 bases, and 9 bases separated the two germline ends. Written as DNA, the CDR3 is TGTGCCAGCAGTTTATCAGGGTTCGCTTTCTTT. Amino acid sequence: CASSLSGFAFF.

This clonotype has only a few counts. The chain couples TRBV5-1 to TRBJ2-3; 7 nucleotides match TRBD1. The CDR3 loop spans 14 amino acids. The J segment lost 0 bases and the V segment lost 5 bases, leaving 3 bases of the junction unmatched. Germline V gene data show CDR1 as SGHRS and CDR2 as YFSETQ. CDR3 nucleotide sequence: TGCGCCAGCAGGACAGGGTCAAGCACAGATACGCAGTATTTT. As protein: CASRTGSSTDTQYF.

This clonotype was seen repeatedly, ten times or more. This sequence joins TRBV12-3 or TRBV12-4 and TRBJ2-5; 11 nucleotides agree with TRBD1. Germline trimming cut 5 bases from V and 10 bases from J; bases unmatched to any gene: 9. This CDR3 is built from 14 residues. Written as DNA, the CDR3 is TGTGCCAGCAGTCCCCGGGACAGGGGGTCCGACCAGTACTTC. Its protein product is CASSPRDRGSDQYF.

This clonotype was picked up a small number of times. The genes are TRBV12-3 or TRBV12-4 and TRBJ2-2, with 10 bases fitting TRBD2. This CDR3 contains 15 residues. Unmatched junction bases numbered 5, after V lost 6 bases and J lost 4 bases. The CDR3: CASRSSGSGTGELFF. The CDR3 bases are TGTGCCAGCAGATCTAGCGGGAGTGGCACCGGGGAGCTGTTTTTT.